This TCR beta chain was sequenced during a study of CD8 T cells in ankylosing spondylitis. Study-level points and caveats: A CD8+ phenotype characterized the disease-linked clones, which were relatively rare in peripheral blood.

This clonotype was recorded at least ten times. Its cognate antigen is unknown. Quantitative 5'-RACE was performed with molecular barcodes, and it yielded the TCR beta libraries. TCRdb redid the calling of the 5' RACE reads with MiXCR, one entry per CDR3 protein. In the table there are 220,000 or so distinct CDR3 sequences, 10% to 13% of which are singletons. The clonotype originates from a male donor with ankylosing spondylitis or in good health (not recorded which). Sequences were obtained from blood, either unsorted or a sorted T cell fraction (not recorded which).

Here the CDR3 reads CASSSEVYEQYF. CDR3 DNA sequence: TGTGCCAGCAGCTCGGAGGTCTACGAGCAGTACTTC. The chain couples TRBV7-4 to TRBJ2-7; maybe TRBD2 (5 bases). The CDR3 extends over 12 amino acids. Germline V lookup: CDR1 SGHVT, CDR2 SQSDAQ. Trimming left V 4 bases short and J 3 bases short, with 7 bases between.